These 23 T cell receptor beta chains were all obtained from the same sample, sequenced in a study of CD8 T cells in Susac syndrome. Random hexamers primed reverse transcription of about 0.45 to 1 ug RNA. One entry per CDR3 protein, called by TCRdb with MiXCR from the immunoSEQ multiplex PCR reads. The sample has some 200,000 distinct CDR3 sequences, almost 96% seen once. The sequencing input was CD4+ T cells from PBMCs. These receptor sequences come from a human donor with Susac syndrome.

V and J are TRBV4-2 and TRBJ1-2; 9 bases map to TRBD1. Per the germline V gene, CDR1 is LGHNA and CDR2 is YNFKEQ. This CDR3 contains 15 residues. V was pared by 1 base and J by 2 bases, with 2 bases of the junction left unmatched. In DNA form, the CDR3 reads TGTGCCAGCAGCCAAGGGGACAGGGCGAACTATGGCTACACCTTC. It yields the protein CASSQGDRANYGYTF.

The gene calls are TRBV9 and TRBJ1-2; D may be TRBD1 (5 bases). The CDR3 sequence is 14 residues long. The V end was cut by 0 bases, the J end by 7 bases, with 13 bases between. Germline CDR1 and CDR2: SGDLS and YYNGEE. The CDR3 here is CASSVVQGSSGYTF. The DNA for the CDR3 is TGTGCCAGCAGCGTAGTCCAGGGATCGAGTGGCTACACCTTC.

CDR3 protein: CASSPSGTYEQYF. The CDR3 DNA is TGTGCCAGCAGTCCGTCCGGAACCTACGAGCAGTACTTC. The J gene is TRBJ2-7, the V gene TRBV28; D is unclear. Germline lookup yields CDR1 MDHEN and CDR2 SYDVKM. The CDR3 loop spans 13 amino acids. V shed 5 bases and J shed 2 bases, with 10 bases lying between them.

The J gene is TRBJ2-7, the V gene TRBV12-5; the match to TRBD1 covers 10 bases. CDR1 is LGHNT, CDR2 FRNRAP, per germline. CDR3 size: 15 residues. V trimming: 7 bases; J trimming: 2 bases; junction bases outside the gene matches: 8. For the CDR3, the DNA is TGTGCTAGTGCTCTTGGCGGACAGGGGGCCTACGAGCAGTACTTC. Protein product: CASALGGQGAYEQYF. Based on the CDR3 plus reference TRBV12-5 and TRBJ2-7, the full variable domain is DARVTQTPRHKVTEMGQEVTMRCQPILGHNTVFWYRQTMMQGLELLAYFRNRAPLDDSGMPKDRFSAEMPDATLATLKIQPSEPRDSAVYFCASALGGQGAYEQYFGPGTRLTVT.

The chain uses TRBV6-5 and TRBJ2-3; 11 bases are a match to TRBD2. Germline CDR1 and CDR2: MNHEY and SVGAGI. V lost 4 bases, J lost 6 bases, and 12 bases stayed unmatched. The CDR3 covers 17 residues. This chain's CDR3 is CASSFISGGAARDTQYF. The CDR3 nucleotides read TGTGCCAGCAGTTTTATTAGCGGGGGGGCGGCTCGGGATACGCAGTATTTT.

V gene TRBV27 combines with J gene TRBJ2-1, with 12 bases that match TRBD1. The length of the CDR3 is 17 residues. With 1 base clipped from V and 8 bases from J, the junction kept 9 bases outside the gene matches. Germline CDR1 reads MNHEY; CDR2 reads SMNVEV (reference sequence). The CDR3 DNA reads TGTGCCAGCAGTTTATGGTTCGGGACAGGGGGCCGGGATGAGCAGTTCTTC. Protein sequence: CASSLWFGTGGRDEQFF.

The J gene is TRBJ2-3, the V gene TRBV19; D unresolved. The V gene's germline CDR1 is LNHDA and CDR2 SQIVND (reference sequence). V was shortened by 6 bases and J by 5 bases, with 15 bases between the two germline ends. The CDR3 consists of 14 residues. CDR3 DNA sequence: TGTGCCAGTAGCCCCGAAGTTTTAATAGATACGCAGTATTTT. Translated: CASSPEVLIDTQYF.

This sequence joins TRBV7-3 and TRBJ2-1, with TRBD2 matching over 10 bases. Per the germline V gene, CDR1 is SGHTA and CDR2 is FQGTGA. The J segment lost 6 bases and the V segment lost 5 bases, leaving 7 bases of the junction unmatched. This CDR3 contains 15 residues. The CDR3 DNA sequence: TGTGCCAGCAGCCCCAGCGGGGGGGCGGGCAATGAGCAGTTCTTC. It yields the protein CASSPSGGAGNEQFF.

The chain joins TRBV12-5 to TRBJ2-3, with D possibly being TRBD1 (5 bases). This CDR3 has 14 amino acids. Germline CDR1 is LGHNT and CDR2 is FRNRAP. V dropped 2 bases and J dropped 4 bases, with 10 bases sitting between them. The CDR3 sequence: CASGLFEGADTQYF. The CDR3 DNA sequence: TGTGCTAGTGGTTTGTTCGAAGGGGCAGATACGCAGTATTTT.

On this clonotype itself: Mismatch with germline at one junction end may stem from a read error. The V call is TRBV5-1, the J call TRBJ2-7; either TRBD1 or TRBD2 may supply D (5 bases each). CDR1 SGHRS and CDR2 YFSETQ come from the germline V gene. The CDR3 consists of 15 residues. This chain's CDR3 is CASSLEGTRTYEQYF. CDR3 in DNA: TGCGCCAGCAGTTTGGAAGGGACCCGGACCTACGAGCAGTACTTC.

The chain joins TRBV3-1 to TRBJ1-2, with D unclear. This CDR3 region has 11 residues. Trimming shortened V by 2 bases and J by 7 bases, and 5 bases separated the two germline ends. Germline CDR1 is LGHDT and CDR2 is YNNKEL (reference sequence). Here the CDR3 DNA reads TGTGCCAGCAGCCAAATGTCTGGCTACACCTTC. Its protein product is CASSQMSGYTF.

CDR3 sequence reads: CSARSAGGLETQYF. As DNA, the CDR3 is TGCAGTGCTAGGTCCGCGGGGGGTTTGGAGACCCAGTACTTC. The J gene is TRBJ2-5, the V gene TRBV20-1; 8 bases are a match to TRBD2. V was clipped by 3 bases and J by 5 bases; unmatched bases: 8. This CDR3 spans 14 amino acids. CDR1 and CDR2 (germline): DFQATT, SNEGSKA (reference sequence).

The CDR3 reads CASSQRGHEQYF. CDR3 nucleotide sequence: TGTGCCAGCAGCCAGCGGGGCCACGAGCAGTACTTC. The chain couples TRBV3-1 to TRBJ2-7; D is perhaps TRBD2 (6 bases). There are 12 residues in the CDR3. With 3 bases removed from V and 5 bases from J, the gap between germline ends came to 8 bases. The germline V gene encodes CDR1 LGHDT and CDR2 YNNKEL (reference sequence).

This chain uses TRBV3-1 with TRBJ1-1, with D possibly TRBD1 on 5 matching bases. Germline CDR1 and CDR2: LGHDT and YNNKEL (reference sequence). V lost 4 bases, J lost 4 bases, and 10 bases lay in between. CDR3 length: 13 amino acids. CDR3 residues: CASSRGLTTEAFF. The DNA of the CDR3 is TGTGCCAGCAGCCGGGGACTAACCACTGAAGCTTTCTTT.

This clonotype was counted once. V is TRBV7-9 and J is TRBJ2-3; 7 bases agree with TRBD1. The CDR3 is made up of 16 amino acids. Germline CDR1 reads SEHNR; CDR2 reads FQNEAQ (reference sequence). With 3 bases clipped from V and 1 base from J, the junction kept 7 bases outside the gene matches. The CDR3 protein is CASSFGTASGTDTQYF. As DNA, the CDR3 is TGTGCCAGCAGCTTCGGGACAGCCTCTGGCACAGATACGCAGTATTTT.

This sequence joins TRBV2 and TRBJ2-5, with TRBD2 matching over 10 bases. The germline V gene has CDR1 SNHLY and CDR2 FYNNEI. The CDR3 sequence is 15 residues long. The V gene end was trimmed by 2 bases and the J gene end by 4 bases; junction bases not matched to a gene: 4. As DNA, the CDR3 is TGTGCCAGCAGTGAATTGACTAGCGGGCGAGAGACCCAGTACTTC. Protein sequence: CASSELTSGRETQYF.

This chain uses TRBV2 with TRBJ2-1, with D perhaps being TRBD1 or TRBD2 (5 bases each). The CDR3 runs to 14 residues. From germline, CDR1 is SNHLY and CDR2 FYNNEI. V was cut by 5 bases and J by 0 bases, with 8 bases left in between. The CDR3 DNA reads as TGTGCCAGCAGTCCCGGGACCTCCTACAATGAGCAGTTCTTC. Its protein is CASSPGTSYNEQFF.

V is TRBV7-9 and J is TRBJ2-5; D unresolved. CDR3 length: 12 amino acids. Trimming shortened V by 4 bases and J by 5 bases, and 8 bases separated the two germline ends. Looked up from germline, CDR1 is SEHNR and CDR2 is FQNEAQ (reference sequence). The CDR3 nucleotides are TGTGCCAGCAGCTGGGAAATGGAGACCCAGTACTTC. Encoded protein: CASSWEMETQYF.

The rearrangement links TRBV29-1 to TRBJ1-2; D unresolved. The CDR3 is 11 amino acids. Germline-derived CDR1 and CDR2 are SQVTM and ANQGSEA. Between the trimmed V and J ends, which lost 7 bases and 1 base, there was a span of 7 bases. CDR3 sequence: CSATDNYGYTF. The CDR3 DNA follows: TGCAGCGCAACGGATAACTATGGCTACACCTTC.

This rearrangement joins TRBV6-5 to TRBJ1-2; D ambiguous. The V end was cut by 6 bases, the J end by 3 bases, with 11 bases between. The germline V gene encodes CDR1 MNHEY and CDR2 SVGAGI. This CDR3 is built from 13 residues. Here the CDR3 DNA reads TGTGCCAGCAGCCGCGGGATGGACTATGGCTACACCTTC. This codes for CASSRGMDYGYTF.

This sequence joins TRBV7-9 and TRBJ2-1, with 14 bases that match TRBD2. Germline CDR1 is SEHNR and CDR2 is FQNEAQ (reference sequence). Losses at the gene ends were 5 bases for V and 2 bases for J; bases not matched to a gene: 8. This CDR3 spans 18 amino acids. The CDR3 is CASSRGLAGAPAYNEQFF. Written as DNA, the CDR3 is TGTGCCAGCAGCAGGGGACTAGCGGGGGCTCCCGCCTACAATGAGCAGTTCTTC.

The chain employs TRBV7-9 and TRBJ1-2; D is unresolved. Germline V gene data show CDR1 as SEHNR and CDR2 as FQNEAQ (reference sequence). V was shortened by 1 base and J by 8 bases, with 8 bases between the two germline ends. The CDR3 runs to 12 residues. CDR3 sequence (DNA): TGTGCCAGCAGCTTAGAGGTGGAAGGCTACACCTTC. Protein: CASSLEVEGYTF.

This sequence joins TRBV15 and TRBJ2-7; no reliable D call. The CDR3 loop spans 14 amino acids. Trimming took 1 base from V and 0 from J, leaving 7 bases between them. Germline loops: CDR1 LNHNV, CDR2 YYDKDF (reference sequence). The CDR3 here is CATSRASHSYEQYF. The CDR3 DNA sequence: TGTGCCACCAGCAGAGCCAGTCACTCCTACGAGCAGTACTTC.